What follows are 20 T cell receptor beta chains derived from one specimen sequenced in a study of T-cell memory formation after mild COVID-19. A single record per CDR3 protein comes from TCRdb applying MiXCR to the 5' RACE reads. The table lists roughly 52,000 distinct CDR3 sequences, around a tenth of them singletons. Specimen: PBMCs or a T cell subset sorted from them (not recorded which). Source of these receptors: a man between 18 and 35 years old who had mild COVID-19 (a few samples of this study predate the infection). Cell type and time point are not known.

This clonotype was observed many times. The rearrangement links TRBV7-9 to TRBJ1-4, with 12 bases aligning to TRBD1. The germline gives CDR1 SEHNR, CDR2 FQNEAQ (reference sequence). The V segment lost 3 bases and the J segment 8 bases; nucleotides outside the gene matches: 4. CDR3 size: 15 residues. The CDR3 nucleotides are TGTGCCAGCAGCTTTCCCGGGACAGGGGGCGAAAAACTGTTTTTT. This codes for CASSFPGTGGEKLFF.

This chain joins TRBV7-9 and TRBJ1-3; no clear D. Germline loops: CDR1 SEHNR, CDR2 FQNEAQ (reference sequence). V dropped 5 bases and J dropped 4 bases, with 12 bases sitting between them. This CDR3 contains 14 residues. The CDR3 bases are TGTGCCAGCAGCCCCGGGTCCGGGGGAAACACCATATATTTT. This encodes CASSPGSGGNTIYF.

The CDR3 here is CASSLLGSQETQYF. CDR3 nucleotide sequence: TGTGCCAGCAGCTTATTGGGCAGTCAAGAGACCCAGTACTTC. J is TRBJ2-5 and V is TRBV5-6, with D hard to call. The V end lost 2 bases, the J end lost 2 bases, and 10 bases lay between the germline ends. CDR3 size: 14 residues. Germline CDR1 is SGHDT and CDR2 is YYEEEE.

The chain recombines TRBV10-3 with TRBJ2-3, with D uncertain. The CDR3 loop spans 14 amino acids. The V and J ends lost 7 bases and 0 bases respectively, with 11 bases between them. Germline assignment: CDR1 ENHRY and CDR2 SYGVKD. The CDR3 sequence: CAITGAPSTDTQYF. CDR3 coding DNA: TGTGCCATCACAGGTGCCCCTAGCACAGATACGCAGTATTTT.

This clonotype was observed at least ten times. The chain carries TRBV20-1 and TRBJ1-1; D is uncertain. The CDR3 covers 13 residues. Trimming cost V 2 bases and J 0 bases, with 7 bases left between them. Germline V gene sequence: CDR1 DFQATT, CDR2 SNEGSKA (reference sequence). The CDR3 DNA sequence: TGCAGTGCTAGAAGAGGCATGAACACTGAAGCTTTCTTT. It specifies CSARRGMNTEAFF.

The sample holds a few counts of this clonotype. V and J are TRBV12-3 or TRBV12-4 and TRBJ2-5; tentatively, D is TRBD1 (6 bases). The V end lost 7 bases, the J end lost 2 bases, and 11 bases lay between the germline ends. The CDR3 spans 13 residues. The CDR3 nucleotides are TGTGCCAGCAACGGGCAGGGGCAAGAGACCCAGTACTTC. Translating it yields CASNGQGQETQYF.

This clonotype has only a few counts. The rearrangement links TRBV5-4 to TRBJ2-1, with TRBD2 matching 10 bases. Losses at the gene ends were 3 bases for V and 2 bases for J; bases not matched to a gene: 5. CDR3 length equals 16 residues. CDR1 SGHNT and CDR2 YYREEE come from the germline V gene (reference sequence). CDR3 in amino acids: CASSSRSGGPYNEQFF. The CDR3 DNA sequence: TGTGCCAGCAGCTCCCGTAGCGGGGGGCCCTACAATGAGCAGTTCTTC.

The V gene is TRBV23-1, the J gene TRBJ2-7; D possibly corresponds to TRBD2 (6 bases). TRBV23-1 is known as an ORF, though its function is uncertain. V lost 0 bases to trimming and J lost 5 bases, with 11 bases between them. The CDR3 contains 14 residues. Written as DNA, the CDR3 is TGCGCCAGCAGTCAATCGTGGATAGCGGACGAGCAGTACGTC. Its protein product is CASSQSWIADEQYV.

This clonotype has only a few counts. The chain carries TRBV5-6 and TRBJ2-1; TRBD2 aligns across 8 bases. Germline V gene data show CDR1 as SGHDT and CDR2 as YYEEEE. The ends lost 2 bases at V and 12 bases at J; junction bases unmatched: 7. This CDR3 is 13 amino acids long. The DNA of the CDR3 is TGTGCCAGCAGCTTCAGCGGGGGCCCAAGGCAGTTCTTC. Amino acids: CASSFSGGPRQFF.

The chain joins TRBV6-6 to TRBJ2-2; 7 bases fit TRBD2. The CDR3 runs 15 residues. Looked up from germline, CDR1 is MNHNY and CDR2 is SVGAGI (reference sequence). Losses at the gene ends were 5 bases for V and 5 bases for J; bases not matched to a gene: 8. The CDR3 coding sequence is TGTGCCAGCAGTGGGATAGCGGGCGGAACCGGGGAGCTGTTTTTT. Protein: CASSGIAGGTGELFF.

This clonotype was seen only a few times. The rearrangement uses TRBV10-3 and TRBJ2-7; 7 bases line up with TRBD1. This CDR3 has 13 amino acids. Germline CDR1 and CDR2: ENHRY and SYGVKD. The V gene end was trimmed by 10 bases and the J gene end by 2 bases; junction bases not matched to a gene: 8. The CDR3 is CATRSTGAYEQYF. The DNA of the CDR3 is TGTGCCACTAGATCCACAGGGGCCTACGAGCAGTACTTC.

This clonotype has just a few counts. The chain carries TRBV28 and TRBJ2-1; no clear D gene. The CDR3 extends over 12 amino acids. V gave up 6 bases and J gave up 6 bases, with 9 bases separating them. Germline V lookup: CDR1 MDHEN, CDR2 SYDVKM. CDR3 in amino acids: CASRGNLNEQFF. CDR3 coding DNA: TGTGCCAGCAGGGGGAATCTCAATGAGCAGTTCTTC.

The genes are TRBV14 and TRBJ2-4; 11 bases map to TRBD1. Germline-derived CDR1 and CDR2 are SGHDN and FVKESK. The CDR3 runs 17 residues. The V gene end was trimmed by 1 base and the J gene end by 2 bases; junction bases not matched to a gene: 4. This chain's CDR3 is CASSQGTGGASKNIQYF. In DNA, the CDR3 is TGTGCCAGCAGCCAAGGGACAGGGGGCGCTTCCAAAAACATTCAGTACTTC.

The chain carries TRBV28 and TRBJ2-7; 7 nucleotides align to TRBD1. The V segment lost 5 bases and the J segment 6 bases; nucleotides outside the gene matches: 10. The CDR3 sequence is 14 residues long. Looked up from germline, CDR1 is MDHEN and CDR2 is SYDVKM. The CDR3 loop reads CASSLDREKGEQYV. Here the CDR3 DNA reads TGTGCCAGCAGTCTCGACAGGGAAAAAGGCGAGCAGTACGTC.

The rearrangement joins TRBV10-3 to TRBJ2-7; a possible D gene is TRBD2 (6 bases). V lost 7 bases and J lost 6, with 16 bases in between. CDR3 size: 13 residues. Per germline, CDR1 ENHRY and CDR2 SYGVKD. In nucleotides, the CDR3 is TGTGCCATCACCGCTAACCAGGAGGGCGAGCAGTACTTC. It is translated as CAITANQEGEQYF.

This clonotype was seen many times. V is TRBV7-8 and J is TRBJ1-2; no clear D gene. V lost 3 bases to trimming and J lost 8 bases, with 16 bases between them. Germline V gene data show CDR1 as SGHVS and CDR2 as FQNEAQ. The CDR3 extends over 14 amino acids. CDR3 nucleotide sequence: TGTGCCAGCAGCTTGGGTCTTCGTCGGAGGGGCTACACCTTC. Protein: CASSLGLRRRGYTF.

This clonotype has only a few counts. The V gene is TRBV30, the J gene TRBJ2-2; no firm D call. V gave up 4 bases and J gave up 4 bases, with 7 bases separating them. The CDR3 runs 12 residues. Per germline, CDR1 GTSNPN and CDR2 SVGIG (reference sequence). DNA for the CDR3: TGTGCCTGGACCCCTCTCACCGGGGAGCTGTTTTTT. It yields the protein CAWTPLTGELFF.

This clonotype appeared many times. V gene TRBV7-2 combines with J gene TRBJ1-3, with a possible D match to TRBD1 (6 bases). Germline assignment: CDR1 SGHTA and CDR2 FQGNSA. V was trimmed by 1 base and J by 0 bases, leaving 10 bases between them. The CDR3 has 16 residues. DNA of the CDR3: TGTGCCAGCAGCTTAGGGGGGCCCGCCTCTGGAAACACCATATATTTT. Translated, it gives CASSLGGPASGNTIYF.

This clonotype has a handful of counts. This chain uses TRBV23-1 with TRBJ2-5; possible D gene TRBD1, 5 bases. TRBV23-1 is labeled an ORF, and its function is uncertain. V was shortened by 4 bases and J by 4 bases, with 16 bases between the two germline ends. This CDR3 contains 15 residues. The CDR3 coding sequence is TGCGCCAGCAGTCCCCGGACACACCCTGGAGAGACCCAGTACTTC. As protein: CASSPRTHPGETQYF.

The gene calls are TRBV4-3 and TRBJ1-2; 9 positions agree with TRBD1. CDR3 length: 16 amino acids. With 1 base clipped from V and 0 bases from J, the junction kept 3 bases outside the gene matches. From germline, CDR1 is LGHNA and CDR2 YSLEER. The CDR3 loop reads CASSQAGTGSNYGYTF. The CDR3, as DNA: TGCGCCAGCAGCCAAGCAGGGACAGGGTCTAACTATGGCTACACCTTC.